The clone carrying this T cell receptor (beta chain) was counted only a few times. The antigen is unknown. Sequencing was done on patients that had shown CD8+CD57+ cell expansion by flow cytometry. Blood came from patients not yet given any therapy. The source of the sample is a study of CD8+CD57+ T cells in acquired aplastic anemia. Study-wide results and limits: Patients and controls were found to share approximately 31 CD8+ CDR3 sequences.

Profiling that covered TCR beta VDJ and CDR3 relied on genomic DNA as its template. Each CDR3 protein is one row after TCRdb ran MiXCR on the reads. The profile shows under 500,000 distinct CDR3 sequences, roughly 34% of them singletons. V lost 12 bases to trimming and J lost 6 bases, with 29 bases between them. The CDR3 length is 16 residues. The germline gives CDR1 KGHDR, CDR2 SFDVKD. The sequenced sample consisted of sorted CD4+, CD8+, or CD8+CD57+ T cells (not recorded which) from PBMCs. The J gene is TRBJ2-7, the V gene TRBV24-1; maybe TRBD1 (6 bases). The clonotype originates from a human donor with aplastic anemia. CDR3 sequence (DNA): TGTGCCCACTGCGTGGGGGCAGGGGCCCTTGCGGGCGAGCAGTACTTC. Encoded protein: CAHCVGAGALAGEQYF.